These T cell receptor beta chains were read from a single sample in a study of CD8 T cells in ankylosing spondylitis. A single record per CDR3 protein comes from TCRdb applying MiXCR to the 5' RACE reads. The sample holds about 250,000 distinct CDR3 sequences, 20% to 30% seen once. The material sequenced was blood, either unsorted or a sorted T cell fraction (not recorded which). The receptors here all came from a male donor with ankylosing spondylitis or in good health (not recorded which). The CDR3 runs from the conserved cysteine through the conserved F or W. A D gene is named only where the DNA matches it firmly. Only some rows state a clone size, as once, few, many or a class for expanded clones.

d_call,v_call,clone_size,j_call,cdr3_aa,cdr3_nt
.,TRBV2,.,TRBJ1-1,CASRAPMNTEAFF,TGTGCCAGCAGGGCACCGATGAACACTGAAGCTTTCTTT
TRBD1,TRBV5-4,.,TRBJ2-2,CASSPDRLNTGELFF,TGTGCCAGCAGTCCGGACAGGCTGAACACCGGGGAGCTGTTTTTT
TRBD1,TRBV6-1,many,TRBJ1-6,CASRGGGGNSPLHF,TGTGCCAGCAGAGGAGGGGGCGGGAATTCACCCCTCCACTTT
TRBD1,TRBV20-1,many,TRBJ1-1,CSARGVTEAFF,TGCAGTGCCAGGGGGGTAACTGAAGCTTTCTTT
TRBD1,TRBV7-6,.,TRBJ2-5,CASSSLQGAETQYF,TGTGCCAGCAGCTCCTTACAGGGGGCCGAGACCCAGTACTTC
.,TRBV12-3/TRBV12-4,many,TRBJ1-3,CASSPSGVWGNTIYF,TGTGCCAGCAGTCCCTCAGGAGTTTGGGGAAACACCATATATTTT
TRBD1,TRBV12-3/TRBV12-4,once,TRBJ2-1,CASSAYRGRYAEQFF,TGTGCCAGCAGTGCCTACAGGGGGCGGTACGCTGAGCAGTTCTTC
TRBD1,TRBV23-1,.,TRBJ2-3,CASSQSDRGLGTDTQYF,TGCGCCAGCAGTCAATCGGACAGGGGGCTAGGAACAGATACGCAGTATTTT
TRBD1,TRBV24-1,many,TRBJ2-2,CATSDWTGENTGELFF,TGTGCCACCAGTGACTGGACAGGGGAAAACACCGGGGAGCTGTTTTTT
.,TRBV27,.,TRBJ2-5,CASSSLKTGTRETQYF,TGTGCCAGCAGTTCGCTAAAAACAGGGACCCGAGAGACCCAGTACTTC
.,TRBV20-1,many,TRBJ2-7,CSARGRREGGTYEQYF,TGCAGTGCTAGAGGCCGACGAGAGGGCGGTACCTACGAGCAGTACTTC